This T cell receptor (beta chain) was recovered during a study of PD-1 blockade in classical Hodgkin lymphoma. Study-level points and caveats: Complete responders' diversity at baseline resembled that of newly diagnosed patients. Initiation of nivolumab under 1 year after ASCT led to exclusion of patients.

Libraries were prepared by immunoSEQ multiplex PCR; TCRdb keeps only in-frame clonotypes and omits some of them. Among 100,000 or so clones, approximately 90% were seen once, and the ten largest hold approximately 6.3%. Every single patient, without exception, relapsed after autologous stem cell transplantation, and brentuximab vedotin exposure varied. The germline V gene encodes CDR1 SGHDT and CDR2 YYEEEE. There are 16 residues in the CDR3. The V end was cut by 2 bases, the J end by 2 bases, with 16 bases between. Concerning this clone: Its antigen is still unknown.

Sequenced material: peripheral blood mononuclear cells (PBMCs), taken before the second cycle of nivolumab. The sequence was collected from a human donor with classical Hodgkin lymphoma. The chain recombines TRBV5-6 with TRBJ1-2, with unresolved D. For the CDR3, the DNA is TGTGCCAGCAGCTTTACCCTAAGCCCGGCCAACTATGGCTACACCTTC. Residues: CASSFTLSPANYGYTF. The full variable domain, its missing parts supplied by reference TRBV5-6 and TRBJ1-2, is DAGVTQSPTHLIKTRGQQVTLRCSPKSGHDTVSWYQQALGQGPQFIFQYYEEEERQRGNFPDRFSGHQFPNYSSELNVNALLLGDSALYLCASSFTLSPANYGYTFGSGTRLTVV.